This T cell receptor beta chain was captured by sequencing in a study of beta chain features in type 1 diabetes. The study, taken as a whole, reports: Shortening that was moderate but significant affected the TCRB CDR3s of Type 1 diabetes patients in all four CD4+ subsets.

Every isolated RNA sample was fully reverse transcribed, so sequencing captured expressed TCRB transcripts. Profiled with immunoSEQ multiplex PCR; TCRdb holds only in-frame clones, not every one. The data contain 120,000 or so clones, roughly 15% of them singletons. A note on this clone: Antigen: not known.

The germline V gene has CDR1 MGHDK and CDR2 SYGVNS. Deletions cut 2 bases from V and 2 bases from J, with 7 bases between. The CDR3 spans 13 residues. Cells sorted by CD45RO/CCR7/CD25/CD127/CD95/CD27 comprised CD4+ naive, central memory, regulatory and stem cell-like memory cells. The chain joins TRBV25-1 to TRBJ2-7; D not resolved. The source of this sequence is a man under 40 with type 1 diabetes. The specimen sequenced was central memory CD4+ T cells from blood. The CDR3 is CASSEEGPYEQYF. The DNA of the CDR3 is TGTGCCAGCAGTGAAGAAGGTCCCTACGAGCAGTACTTC.